Listed below are T cell receptor beta chains from one sample, sequenced in a study of blood T cell repertoires in COVID-19. TCRdb keeps only in-frame clones here, not all; method: immunoSEQ multiplex PCR. The sample has roughly 230,000 clones, around 90% seen once. Sequencing used peripheral blood. The source is a human donor in a cohort sampled during active COVID-19. Each CDR3 is given with its conserved first and last residue. A D gene is named only where the DNA matches it firmly. A row's size may be missing; if present it is once, few, many or a size class.

.,TRBJ2-7,14,TRBV27,TRBD1,CASRPPGQGTEQYF,TGTGCCAGCAGACCGCCGGGACAGGGGACCGAGCAGTACTTC
.,TRBJ1-2,16,TRBV7-2,.,CASSDGARDINYGYTF,TGTGCCAGCAGCGACGGGGCCCGGGACATTAACTATGGCTACACCTTC
once,TRBJ2-5,15,TRBV27,.,CASSLDGGDQETQYF,TGTGCCAGCAGTCTAGACGGCGGAGACCAAGAGACCCAGTACTTC
.,TRBJ2-7,18,TRBV4-3,TRBD2,CASSQDVGLAGGNYEQYF,TGCGCCAGCAGCCAAGATGTCGGACTAGCGGGAGGTAACTACGAGCAGTACTTC
.,TRBJ2-7,17,TRBV21-1,.,CASSKDYCGGGIYEQYF,TGTGCCAGCAGCAAAGACTACTGTGGGGGGGGAATTTACGAGCAGTACTTC
once,TRBJ1-4,16,TRBV5-8,TRBD1,CASSSRGQGWNEKLFF,TGTGCCAGCAGCTCAAGAGGACAGGGGTGGAATGAAAAACTGTTTTTT
.,TRBJ1-1,13,TRBV5-8,.,CASDLYQGTEAFF,TGTGCCAGCGATTTGTATCAGGGCACTGAAGCTTTCTTT
.,TRBJ2-2,16,TRBV4-3,TRBD2,CASSRVAGGHTGELFF,TGCGCCAGCAGCCGAGTAGCGGGAGGCCACACCGGGGAGCTGTTTTTT
.,TRBJ2-7,15,TRBV19,TRBD2,CASSIWLAGRYEQYF,TGTGCCAGTAGTATCTGGCTAGCGGGAAGATACGAGCAGTACTTC
.,TRBJ1-2,15,TRBV7-2,TRBD1,CASSLVRSTGTGYTF,TGTGCCAGCAGCTTAGTAAGGTCGACAGGGACCGGCTACACCTTC
few,TRBJ2-2,14,TRBV28,.,CASIAHPRGGELFF,TGTGCCAGCATTGCCCACCCTAGGGGCGGGGAGCTGTTTTTT
.,TRBJ1-3,16,TRBV9,.,CASSVRSTYSGNTIYF,TGTGCCAGCAGCGTCCGTTCAACCTACTCTGGAAACACCATATATTTT
.,TRBJ2-7,14,TRBV11-3,TRBD1,CASSFRQGPYEQYF,TGTGCCAGCAGCTTCCGACAGGGACCCTACGAGCAGTACTTC
.,TRBJ2-7,15,TRBV27,.,CASSLAGLRPYEQYF,TGTGCCAGCAGTTTAGCCGGACTACGACCCTACGAGCAGTACTTC
.,TRBJ2-1,14,TRBV7-9,TRBD1,CASSLWDRVYEQFF,TGTGCCAGCAGCTTATGGGACAGGGTGTATGAGCAGTTCTTC
.,TRBJ1-3,15,TRBV5-1,.,CASSLAPGSGNTIYF,TGCGCCAGCAGCTTGGCTCCGGGCTCTGGAAACACCATATATTTT
.,TRBJ2-5,13,TRBV11-3,.,CASSLGPKETQYF,TGTGCCAGCAGCCTTGGGCCCAAAGAGACCCAGTACTTC
.,TRBJ2-5,15,TRBV4-3,TRBD2,CASSQTLAGDETQYF,TGCGCCAGCAGCCAAACCCTAGCGGGGGATGAGACCCAGTACTTC
.,TRBJ2-7,15,TRBV6-1,TRBD2,CASSESAGGPYEQYF,TGTGCCAGCAGTGAATCAGCGGGAGGGCCCTACGAGCAGTACTTC
.,TRBJ2-7,14,TRBV19,TRBD1,CASSIDRELYEQYF,TGTGCCAGTAGTATCGACAGGGAGCTCTACGAGCAGTACTTC
once,TRBJ2-4,16,TRBV25-1,.,CASAGLIGQHLNIQYF,TGTGCCAGCGCCGGACTTATCGGACAGCACCTAAACATTCAGTACTTC
.,TRBJ1-2,14,TRBV5-1,TRBD1,CASSSATGVFGYTF,TGCGCCAGCAGCTCAGCGACAGGGGTGTTTGGCTACACCTTC
.,TRBJ1-2,15,TRBV28,.,CASEFPGQFMGGYTF,TGTGCCAGCGAGTTTCCCGGACAATTCATGGGGGGCTACACCTTC
.,TRBJ1-1,13,TRBV24-1,TRBD1,CATRDRGMEEAFF,TGTGCCACAAGGGACAGGGGGATGGAGGAAGCTTTCTTT
.,TRBJ2-7,17,TRBV28,.,CASSSILYSQRAYEQYF,TGTGCCAGCAGTTCTATATTGTACTCCCAGAGGGCTTACGAGCAGTACTTC
few,TRBJ2-2,15,TRBV4-1,TRBD2,CASSQEAGVAGELFF,TGCGCCAGCAGCCAAGAGGCGGGAGTGGCCGGGGAGCTGTTTTTT
few,TRBJ2-2,14,TRBV6-6,TRBD1,CARSGQGYTGELFF,TGTGCCAGAAGCGGACAGGGCTACACCGGGGAGCTGTTTTTT
.,TRBJ2-1,15,TRBV3-1/TRBV3-2,.,CASSQEMDFLNEQFF,TGTGCCAGCAGCCAAGAAATGGACTTCCTAAATGAGCAGTTCTTC
once,TRBJ1-4,15,TRBV15,.,CATKTRQIQNEKLFF,TGTGCCACCAAAACCAGGCAGATCCAGAATGAAAAACTGTTTTTT
.,TRBJ1-1,15,TRBV19,TRBD1,CASSSWTGGHTEAFF,TGTGCCAGTAGTTCTTGGACAGGGGGCCACACTGAAGCTTTCTTT
.,TRBJ2-7,15,TRBV28,.,CASSLAPGGSYEQYF,TGTGCCAGCAGTTTGGCCCCGGGTGGTTCCTACGAGCAGTACTTC
.,TRBJ1-1,15,TRBV4-1,.,CASSHPGQGGTEAFF,TGCGCCAGCAGCCACCCGGGACAAGGAGGTACTGAAGCTTTCTTT
few,TRBJ1-6,14,TRBV28,TRBD1,CASRRGQGDSPLHF,TGTGCCAGCAGACGGGGACAGGGGGATTCACCCCTCCACTTT
.,TRBJ1-6,16,TRBV5-6,.,CASSLQVATEGSPLHF,TGTGCCAGCAGCTTGCAGGTCGCCACAGAAGGTTCACCCCTCCACTTT
.,TRBJ2-1,15,TRBV2,TRBD2,CASWTDSSGENEQFF,TGTGCCAGTTGGACCGACTCTAGCGGGGAGAATGAGCAGTTCTTC
.,TRBJ2-2,17,TRBV27,.,CASSISQGIRDTGELFF,TGTGCCAGCAGTATAAGCCAGGGGATTCGCGACACCGGGGAGCTGTTTTTT
.,TRBJ2-7,13,TRBV28,TRBD2,CAYASGDPYEQYF,TGTGCCTACGCAAGCGGGGATCCCTACGAGCAGTACTTC
.,TRBJ2-7,17,TRBV27,.,CASSLSPQGLLTYEQYF,TGTGCCAGCAGTTTATCGCCGCAGGGACTTTTAACCTACGAGCAGTACTTC
.,TRBJ1-2,16,TRBV28,.,CASSTSGGKANYGYTF,TGTGCCAGCAGCACCTCCGGGGGGAAAGCTAACTATGGCTACACCTTC
.,TRBJ2-7,14,TRBV7-2,.,CASSLGWTVYEQYF,TGTGCCAGCAGCTTAGGCTGGACAGTCTACGAGCAGTACTTC
.,TRBJ1-1,14,TRBV10-2,.,CASSVGEQNTEAFF,TGCGCCAGCAGTGTCGGAGAACAGAACACTGAAGCTTTCTTT
.,TRBJ2-1,16,TRBV7-9,TRBD1,CASSLVRTGSYNEQFF,TGTGCCAGCAGCTTAGTTCGGACAGGGTCCTACAATGAGCAGTTCTTC
once,TRBJ1-5,13,TRBV6-2/TRBV6-3,.,CASSQEVNQPQHF,TGTGCCAGCAGTCAGGAGGTTAATCAGCCCCAGCATTTT
.,TRBJ2-6,16,TRBV7-6,TRBD1,CASSLEGARGANVLTF,TGTGCCAGCAGCTTAGAGGGGGCGAGGGGGGCCAACGTCCTGACTTTC
.,TRBJ2-7,14,TRBV2,.,CASSENRISYEQYF,TGTGCCAGCAGTGAAAACAGGATCTCCTACGAGCAGTACTTC
.,TRBJ2-1,15,TRBV9,.,CASSVSILIHNEQFF,TGTGCCAGCAGCGTATCGATCCTAATCCACAATGAGCAGTTCTTC
.,TRBJ1-1,13,TRBV12-3/TRBV12-4,.,CASSLVEGSEAFF,TGTGCCAGCAGTTTAGTTGAGGGCTCTGAAGCTTTCTTT
few,TRBJ1-6,15,TRBV28,TRBD1,CASSWDRGVTSPLHF,TGTGCCAGCAGTTGGGACAGGGGGGTAACTTCACCCCTCCACTTT
.,TRBJ1-1,14,TRBV9,TRBD1,CASTEGTANTEAFF,TGTGCCAGCACCGAAGGGACAGCGAACACTGAAGCTTTCTTT